The count of the clone carrying this T cell receptor (beta chain) is one. The data are from a study of blood T cell repertoires in COVID-19. CDR3 length: 15 amino acids. Germline trimming cut 6 bases from V and 3 bases from J; bases unmatched to any gene: 5. Germline lookup yields CDR1 MNHEY and CDR2 SVGAGI. TCRdb's copy holds only in-frame clones and misses some; the assay was immunoSEQ multiplex PCR. The data show a few hundred thousand clones, approximately 88% seen once. This clonotype was obtained from a woman in her 40s with acute COVID-19. The chain employs TRBV6-5 and TRBJ1-1, with 12 bases identical to TRBD1. The source material was PBMCs or T cells enriched from blood (not recorded which). CDR3: CASRGQGAGDTEAFF. The CDR3 DNA reads TGTGCCAGCAGGGGACAGGGGGCAGGGGACACTGAAGCTTTCTTT.